The 23 T cell receptor beta chains listed next were all sequenced from one sample in a study of identical twins. From the 5' RACE reads, TCRdb called clonotypes with MiXCR, one entry per CDR3 protein. The table lists roughly 250,000 distinct CDR3 sequences, around 7% of them singletons. The data were also submitted as part of a second study, on yellow fever vaccine responses in identical twins.

Input material: memory (CD45RO+) T cells sorted from blood. Receptors were obtained from a woman aged 18-29 years in good health.

The rearrangement joins TRBV19 to TRBJ2-1; 12 bases match TRBD2. Trimming removed 5 bases from V and 9 bases from J; junction bases left unmatched: 5. Germline CDR1 and CDR2: LNHDA and SQIVND (reference sequence). The CDR3 length is 14 residues. CDR3 DNA: TGTGCCAGTAGTCGACTAGCGGGAGTCGGTGAGCAGTTCTTC. The encoded protein is CASSRLAGVGEQFF.

The J gene is TRBJ2-3, the V gene TRBV9; D ambiguous. The CDR3 loop spans 14 amino acids. Trimming removed 1 base at V and 0 bases at J, with 6 bases between. Germline V gene sequence: CDR1 SGDLS, CDR2 YYNGEE. CDR3: CASSVTTSTDTQYF. CDR3 in DNA: TGTGCCAGCAGCGTAACAACTAGCACAGATACGCAGTATTTT.

This chain uses TRBV5-1 with TRBJ2-3; 9 nucleotides match TRBD1. The CDR3 is 14 amino acids. V lost 7 bases, J lost 2 bases, and 5 bases stayed unmatched. The germline V gene has CDR1 SGHRS and CDR2 YFSETQ. Written as DNA, the CDR3 is TGCGCCAGCTGGACAGGGGCACTCACAGATACGCAGTATTTT. Its translation is CASWTGALTDTQYF.

Ten or more counts support this clonotype. V gene TRBV24-1 combines with J gene TRBJ2-4; 8 bases align to TRBD1. Germline values: CDR1 KGHDR, CDR2 SFDVKD. The CDR3 covers 15 residues. J lost 3 bases, V lost 8 bases, and 8 bases had no gene match. CDR3 protein: CATTQQGDDKNIQYF. The CDR3 DNA is TGTGCCACCACCCAACAGGGGGATGACAAAAACATTCAGTACTTC.

Ten or more counts support this clonotype. The chain couples TRBV29-1 to TRBJ2-1; perhaps TRBD2 as D (6 bases). This CDR3 contains 14 residues. V was shortened by 0 bases and J by 5 bases, with 11 bases between the two germline ends. The germline gives CDR1 SQVTM, CDR2 ANQGSEA. This CDR3 is CSVEERRGHNEQFF. CDR3 bases: TGCAGCGTTGAAGAGCGGAGGGGACACAATGAGCAGTTCTTC.

V and J are TRBV5-5 and TRBJ2-7; D remains ambiguous. Deletions cut 3 bases from V and 1 base from J, with 11 bases between. CDR1 is SGHKS and CDR2 is YYEKEE in the germline V gene (reference sequence). The CDR3 is 14 residues long. The CDR3 sequence: CASSSQPTSYEQYF. In DNA, the CDR3 is TGTGCCAGCAGCTCCCAGCCTACATCCTACGAGCAGTACTTC.

The chain is built from TRBV11-1 and TRBJ2-3; D is unresolved. V was pared by 1 base and J by 2 bases, with 13 bases between. Germline CDR1 and CDR2: SGHAT and FQDESV (reference sequence). This CDR3 spans 16 amino acids. The CDR3 protein is CASSLGLGLPTDTQYF. CDR3 coding DNA: TGTGCCAGCAGCTTAGGATTGGGTCTTCCCACAGATACGCAGTATTTT.

This clonotype appeared a few times. V is TRBV20-1 and J is TRBJ2-7; D unclear. The V gene's germline CDR1 is DFQATT and CDR2 SNEGSKA (reference sequence). V was clipped by 3 bases and J by 2 bases, with 17 bases between them. This CDR3 contains 15 residues. Written as DNA, the CDR3 is TGCAGTGCTAGGTCTGCGGCAGAAGCTACCTACGAGCAGTACTTC. Translation: CSARSAAEATYEQYF.

This clonotype was detected ten times or more. This chain connects TRBV4-2 to TRBJ2-4, with a possible D match to TRBD1 (6 bases). In germline, CDR1 is LGHNA, CDR2 YNFKEQ. The CDR3 extends over 14 amino acids. Trimming left V 5 bases short and J 1 base short, with 9 bases between. The CDR3 DNA is TGTGCCAGCAGCTCAGGGGACGCCAAAAACATTCAGTACTTC. It translates to CASSSGDAKNIQYF.

The J gene is TRBJ2-5, the V gene TRBV11-1; 8 positions agree with TRBD1. The V and J ends lost 4 bases and 3 bases, in that order; junction bases with no gene match: 16. This CDR3 has 18 amino acids. The V gene's germline CDR1 is SGHAT and CDR2 FQDESV (reference sequence). The CDR3 region has the DNA TGTGCCAGCAGCTCTCTGGAGGCCAGGGGGCGGCGTGAAGAGACCCAGTACTTC. Translation gives CASSSLEARGRREETQYF.

The chain is built from TRBV10-1 and TRBJ2-7, with a tentative D call TRBD2 (5 bases). This CDR3 is 13 amino acids long. Germline-derived CDR1 and CDR2 are WNHNN and SYGVQD (reference sequence). The V end was cut by 0 bases, the J end by 6 bases, with 9 bases between. This CDR3 is CASSESLEAEQYF. The CDR3 DNA reads TGCGCCAGCAGTGAGTCGTTGGAGGCCGAGCAGTACTTC.

This clonotype was seen more than once but under ten times. V and J are TRBV5-1 and TRBJ2-5, with 10 bases that match TRBD2. V shed 0 bases and J 3 bases; nucleotides not matched to a gene: 2. CDR3 size: 15 residues. Germline V gene data show CDR1 as SGHRS and CDR2 as YFSETQ. The CDR3 DNA follows: TGCGCCAGCAGCTTGGCTAGCGGGAGAGAAGAGACCCAGTACTTC. Its protein is CASSLASGREETQYF.

This clonotype has just a few counts. The V gene is TRBV7-2, the J gene TRBJ2-5; TRBD1 aligns across 7 bases. The J segment lost 5 bases and the V segment lost 5 bases, leaving 11 bases of the junction unmatched. The CDR3 has 15 residues. Per the germline V gene, CDR1 is SGHTA and CDR2 is FQGNSA. The CDR3 loop reads CASSPQTGSRETQYF. In DNA form, the CDR3 reads TGTGCCAGCAGCCCACAGACAGGGTCCCGGGAGACCCAGTACTTC.

This clonotype showed up just a few times. The chain combines TRBV11-2 with TRBJ2-3; the D gene is possibly TRBD2 (6 bases). V lost 5 bases to trimming and J lost 6 bases, with 24 bases between them. Germline V gene lookup returns CDR1 SGHAT and CDR2 FQNNGV. The CDR3 extends over 17 amino acids. DNA of the CDR3: TGTGCCAGCAGCCGCGGGCAGGGCCTTCTGGAGGGTGATACGCAGTATTTT. It yields the protein CASSRGQGLLEGDTQYF.

There are a few counts of this clonotype. The chain joins TRBV29-1 to TRBJ2-4; D not resolved. Germline V gene sequence: CDR1 SQVTM, CDR2 ANQGSEA. V was trimmed by 4 bases and J by 0 bases, leaving 4 bases between them. The CDR3 is 12 residues long. The CDR3 nucleotides are TGCAGCGTTGTGTTAGCCAAAAACATTCAGTACTTC. Translating gives CSVVLAKNIQYF.

The chain employs TRBV4-2 and TRBJ2-3, with TRBD2 matching 8 bases. Germline V gene data show CDR1 as LGHNA and CDR2 as YNFKEQ. The CDR3 covers 14 residues. The trim removed 8 bases at V and 9 bases at J, leaving 13 bases unmatched. CDR3 coding DNA: TGTGCCAGCGGGGGGTCTAGCGGGTCTTTAACGCAGTATTTT. Protein product: CASGGSSGSLTQYF.

This clonotype was recorded a few times. The chain is built from TRBV14 and TRBJ1-1; D call uncertain. Trimming left V 4 bases short and J 3 bases short, with 12 bases between. The germline gives CDR1 SGHDN, CDR2 FVKESK. The CDR3 has 14 amino acids. As DNA, the CDR3 is TGTGCCAGCAGCCTATGGGAGGTGGACACTGAAGCTTTCTTT. It is translated as CASSLWEVDTEAFF.

This clonotype was counted many times. The rearrangement links TRBV5-5 to TRBJ2-1, with D perhaps matching TRBD1 or TRBD2 (6 bases each). The germline gives CDR1 SGHKS, CDR2 YYEKEE (reference sequence). The CDR3 has 14 amino acids. The V and J ends lost 4 bases and 8 bases respectively, with 16 bases between them. The CDR3 reads CASSEGGPTDEQFF. As DNA, the CDR3 is TGTGCCAGCAGCGAAGGGGGGCCGACCGATGAGCAGTTCTTC.

The table lists this clonotype with many counts. V gene TRBV12-3 or TRBV12-4 combines with J gene TRBJ1-1, with TRBD1 as a possible D gene (5 bases). The CDR3 has 14 residues. V dropped 7 bases and J dropped 1 base, with 13 bases sitting between them. The CDR3 DNA follows: TGTGCCAGCATGCGTCCAGGGCAGAACACTGAAGCTTTCTTT. It encodes CASMRPGQNTEAFF.

This clonotype was counted at least ten times. This rearrangement joins TRBV20-1 to TRBJ2-1, with D perhaps TRBD2 (5 bases). CDR1 is DFQATT, CDR2 SNEGSKA, per germline (reference sequence). The V end was cut by 6 bases, the J end by 8 bases, with 20 bases between. This CDR3 is 14 amino acids long. CDR3 nucleotide sequence: TGCAGTGCCGTCGTAGGGAGTGAGGTGGATGAGCAGTTCTTC. Translated: CSAVVGSEVDEQFF.

The rearrangement links TRBV6-1 to TRBJ1-2; 9 nucleotides match TRBD1. The ends lost 2 bases at V and 10 bases at J; junction bases unmatched: 5. The CDR3 runs 13 residues. Per the germline V gene, CDR1 is MNHNS and CDR2 is SASEGT. Here the CDR3 DNA reads TGTGCCAGCAGTGAAATCGGGGACAGGGACTACACCTTC. This gives the protein CASSEIGDRDYTF.

This clonotype showed up just a few times. V gene TRBV18 combines with J gene TRBJ2-2, with 7 bases fitting TRBD2. V dropped 1 base and J dropped 4; count of bases not matched to a gene: 3. Germline loops: CDR1 KGHSH, CDR2 LQKENI. The CDR3 spans 15 residues. As DNA, the CDR3 is TGTGCCAGCTCACCACTCCTAGCGGTCACCGGGGAGCTGTTTTTT. Amino acids: CASSPLLAVTGELFF. The whole variable domain, filled in from reference TRBV18 and TRBJ2-2, reads NAGVMQNPRHLVRRRGQEARLRCSPMKGHSHVYWYRQLPEEGLKFMVYLQKENIIDESGMPKERFSAEFPKEGPSILRIQQVVRGDSAAYFCASSPLLAVTGELFFGEGSRLTVL.

There are many counts of this clonotype. CDR3 nucleotide sequence: TGTGCCATCAGTGATCCAGGGGGCACCGGGGAGCTGTTTTTT. This gives the protein CAISDPGGTGELFF. The chain has TRBV10-3 and TRBJ2-2, with TRBD1 matching 7 bases. V was clipped by 3 bases and J by 4 bases; unmatched bases: 2. Germline CDR1 is ENHRY and CDR2 is SYGVKD. The CDR3 sequence is 14 residues long.